The clone carrying this T cell receptor beta chain was recorded once. The assay was immunoSEQ multiplex PCR, and TCRdb's table has in-frame clones only and misses some. The table includes under 250,000 clones, around 80% detected once. The V end was cut by 2 bases, the J end by 5 bases, with 15 bases between. Per germline, CDR1 MNHNS and CDR2 SASEGT. This CDR3 comprises 15 residues. The data derive from a study of blood T cell repertoires in COVID-19. The chain is built from TRBV6-1 and TRBJ1-2; unclear D gene. The sample was peripheral blood. This clonotype originated in a woman in her 70s with acute or convalescent COVID-19. CDR3 sequence: CASSEQGRGVYGYTF. Here the CDR3 DNA reads TGTGCCAGCAGTGAACAAGGTCGCGGGGTGTATGGCTACACCTTC.